This is a list of T cell receptor beta chains from one sample in a study of T-cell memory formation after mild COVID-19. TCRdb redid the calling of the 5' RACE reads with MiXCR, one entry per CDR3 protein. The table includes roughly 600,000 distinct CDR3 sequences, roughly 18% detected once. The sample comprised PBMCs or a T cell subset sorted from them (not recorded which). All receptors derive from an adult woman who had mild COVID-19 (a few samples of this study predate the infection). Cell type and time point are not known. The CDR3 runs from the conserved cysteine through the conserved F or W. Each record gives: clone size, D gene, J gene, V gene, CDR3 protein, CDR3 DNA. The D gene is left open where the match is weak. Only part of the rows carry a size: once, few, many, or a class if the clone is expanded.

size: -
D: TRBD1
J: TRBJ1-4
V: TRBV12-3/TRBV12-4
CDR3: CASSLEGAWRKLFF
DNA: TGTGCCAGCAGTCTCGAGGGGGCCTGGAGGAAACTGTTTTTT

size: many
D: -
J: TRBJ2-2
V: TRBV4-2
CDR3: CASSQASITGELFF
DNA: TGTGCCAGCAGCCAGGCTTCAATCACCGGGGAGCTGTTTTTT

size: few
D: -
J: TRBJ1-2
V: TRBV15
CDR3: CATSRDSPQGAGYGYTF
DNA: TGTGCCACCAGCAGAGATAGCCCACAGGGCGCTGGGTATGGCTACACCTTC

size: few
D: -
J: TRBJ1-2
V: TRBV6-1
CDR3: CASTDGLGGYTF
DNA: TGTGCCAGCACAGACGGTCTGGGCGGCTACACCTTC

size: -
D: -
J: TRBJ2-1
V: TRBV18
CDR3: CASSPIQVSYNEQFF
DNA: TGTGCCAGCTCACCTATACAGGTATCCTACAATGAGCAGTTCTTC

size: few
D: TRBD2
J: TRBJ2-7
V: TRBV12-3/TRBV12-4
CDR3: CASSPPLAGVTYEQYF
DNA: TGTGCCAGCAGTCCCCCGCTAGCGGGTGTTACCTACGAGCAGTACTTC

size: -
D: -
J: TRBJ2-5
V: TRBV30
CDR3: CAWSVVPVGTQYF
DNA: TGTGCCTGGAGTGTCGTCCCTGTTGGGACCCAGTACTTC

size: few
D: TRBD1
J: TRBJ2-7
V: TRBV5-6
CDR3: CASRTGALSSYEQYF
DNA: TGTGCCAGCCGGACAGGGGCCCTGAGCTCCTACGAGCAGTACTTC

size: -
D: TRBD1
J: TRBJ1-4
V: TRBV7-6
CDR3: CASSLGTGEDEKLFF
DNA: TGTGCCAGCAGCTTAGGGACAGGGGAGGATGAAAAACTGTTTTTT

size: few
D: -
J: TRBJ1-1
V: TRBV19
CDR3: CASSILRTDMNTEAFF
DNA: TGTGCCAGTAGTATACTCAGGACAGATATGAACACTGAAGCTTTCTTT

size: few
D: -
J: TRBJ1-1
V: TRBV7-9
CDR3: CASSRGDVTEAFF
DNA: TGTGCCAGCAGCCGGGGCGATGTCACTGAAGCTTTCTTT

size: -
D: -
J: TRBJ2-5
V: TRBV6-1
CDR3: CASSGDIWETQYF
DNA: TGTGCCAGCAGTGGGGACATCTGGGAGACCCAGTACTTC

size: -
D: -
J: TRBJ2-1
V: TRBV5-5
CDR3: CASSPVEEGDEQFF
DNA: TGTGCCAGCAGCCCAGTGGAGGAAGGCGATGAGCAGTTCTTC

size: -
D: -
J: TRBJ2-1
V: TRBV7-8
CDR3: CASSLVDRIRKFF
DNA: TGTGCCAGCAGCTTAGTCGACAGAATACGGAAATTCTTC

size: -
D: -
J: TRBJ2-2
V: TRBV25-1
CDR3: CASSVGATGELFF
DNA: TGTGCCAGCAGTGTTGGGGCCACCGGGGAGCTGTTTTTT

size: -
D: -
J: TRBJ2-1
V: TRBV12-3/TRBV12-4
CDR3: CASTPGWDGEVSYNEQFF
DNA: TGTGCCAGCACCCCGGGATGGGACGGAGAGGTCTCCTACAATGAGCAGTTCTTC

size: -
D: -
J: TRBJ1-2
V: TRBV24-1
CDR3: CAAADNFYGYTF
DNA: TGTGCCGCCGCGGACAATTTCTATGGCTACACCTTC

size: -
D: -
J: TRBJ1-4
V: TRBV6-5
CDR3: CASSYSFTGRFEKLFF
DNA: TGTGCCAGCAGTTACTCGTTTACAGGTCGCTTTGAAAAACTGTTTTTT

size: few
D: -
J: TRBJ2-7
V: TRBV19
CDR3: CASSIVLRAYEQYF
DNA: TGTGCCAGTAGTATAGTACTCCGAGCCTACGAGCAGTACTTC

size: -
D: -
J: TRBJ2-2
V: TRBV12-3/TRBV12-4
CDR3: CASSLSQRDTGELFF
DNA: TGTGCCAGCAGTTTATCTCAGCGGGACACCGGGGAGCTGTTTTTT

size: -
D: TRBD2
J: TRBJ2-1
V: TRBV7-9
CDR3: CASSTLAGGAYNEQFF
DNA: TGTGCCAGCAGCACCCTGGCGGGAGGAGCCTACAATGAGCAGTTCTTC

size: -
D: TRBD1
J: TRBJ2-1
V: TRBV10-3
CDR3: CAIGVTGGSYNEQFF
DNA: TGTGCCATCGGAGTCACAGGGGGCTCCTACAATGAGCAGTTCTTC

size: few
D: -
J: TRBJ2-5
V: TRBV18
CDR3: CASSPRTGAETQYF
DNA: TGTGCCAGCTCTCCTAGGACTGGGGCAGAGACCCAGTACTTC

size: -
D: -
J: TRBJ2-1
V: TRBV7-8
CDR3: CASRSNRYNEQFF
DNA: TGTGCCAGCAGATCTAACAGATACAATGAGCAGTTCTTC

size: -
D: -
J: TRBJ1-1
V: TRBV6-1
CDR3: CASSELGQTEAFF
DNA: TGTGCCAGCAGTGAACTAGGACAGACTGAAGCTTTCTTT

size: -
D: TRBD1
J: TRBJ2-2
V: TRBV7-9
CDR3: CASSPIFRTGGVTGELFF
DNA: TGTGCCAGCAGCCCGATATTCCGGACAGGGGGCGTAACCGGGGAGCTGTTTTTT

size: few
D: TRBD1
J: TRBJ2-3
V: TRBV10-3
CDR3: CAITPTGPGTDTQYF
DNA: TGTGCCATCACCCCGACAGGGCCGGGCACAGATACGCAGTATTTT

size: many
D: -
J: TRBJ2-3
V: TRBV7-9
CDR3: CASSPASTDTQYF
DNA: TGTGCCAGCAGCCCCGCTAGCACAGATACGCAGTATTTT

size: many
D: -
J: TRBJ2-7
V: TRBV30
CDR3: CAWSRTSFRSYEQYF
DNA: TGTGCCTGGAGCCGCACGTCTTTCCGGTCCTACGAGCAGTACTTC

size: few
D: -
J: TRBJ1-2
V: TRBV6-5
CDR3: CASRKTGASNYGYTF
DNA: TGTGCCAGCAGGAAGACAGGCGCTTCCAACTATGGCTACACCTTC

size: few
D: TRBD1
J: TRBJ1-2
V: TRBV5-1
CDR3: CASGTERGYGYTF
DNA: TGCGCCAGCGGGACAGAACGAGGCTATGGCTACACCTTC

size: few
D: TRBD2
J: TRBJ2-1
V: TRBV4-1
CDR3: CASSQASGRAGSYNEQFF
DNA: TGCGCCAGCAGCCAAGCTAGCGGGAGGGCCGGCTCCTACAATGAGCAGTTCTTC

size: -
D: -
J: TRBJ2-5
V: TRBV9
CDR3: CASSVGQKTIQETQYF
DNA: TGTGCCAGCAGCGTAGGACAGAAGACTATACAAGAGACCCAGTACTTC

size: -
D: -
J: TRBJ2-7
V: TRBV20-1
CDR3: CSARDPMQGASYEQYF
DNA: TGCAGTGCTAGAGATCCAATGCAGGGCGCGAGCTACGAGCAGTACTTC

size: few
D: -
J: TRBJ1-1
V: TRBV19
CDR3: CASSHKGDTEAFF
DNA: TGTGCCAGTAGCCATAAGGGCGACACTGAAGCTTTCTTT

size: -
D: TRBD2
J: TRBJ2-3
V: TRBV4-1
CDR3: CASSQDDPVGGGADTQYF
DNA: TGCGCCAGCAGCCAAGATGATCCAGTTGGCGGGGGGGCAGATACGCAGTATTTT

size: -
D: -
J: TRBJ1-2
V: TRBV11-2
CDR3: CASSRGQGNNNYGYTF
DNA: TGTGCCAGCAGCAGAGGGCAGGGGAATAATAACTATGGCTACACCTTC

size: -
D: -
J: TRBJ2-1
V: TRBV6-2/TRBV6-3
CDR3: CASRWAYNEQFF
DNA: TGTGCCAGCAGGTGGGCCTACAATGAGCAGTTCTTC

size: many
D: -
J: TRBJ1-1
V: TRBV6-6
CDR3: CASRLDRLNTEAFF
DNA: TGTGCCAGCAGGTTGGATAGGCTGAACACTGAAGCTTTCTTT

size: -
D: TRBD2
J: TRBJ2-1
V: TRBV19
CDR3: CASSRGRAGGPSYNEQFF
DNA: TGTGCCAGTAGTCGGGGGCGAGCGGGAGGGCCCTCCTACAATGAGCAGTTCTTC

size: -
D: -
J: TRBJ2-7
V: TRBV6-2/TRBV6-3
CDR3: CASSYSVGGYYEQYF
DNA: TGTGCCAGCAGTTACTCGGTCGGTGGGTACTACGAGCAGTACTTC

size: -
D: -
J: TRBJ2-1
V: TRBV6-5
CDR3: CASTSGGGDNNEQFF
DNA: TGTGCCAGCACATCAGGAGGGGGCGATAACAATGAGCAGTTCTTC

size: -
D: -
J: TRBJ2-5
V: TRBV6-2/TRBV6-3
CDR3: CASSRVTRQETQYF
DNA: TGTGCCAGCAGCCGAGTGACCCGGCAAGAGACCCAGTACTTC

size: many
D: -
J: TRBJ2-1
V: TRBV7-9
CDR3: CASSLSLHEQFF
DNA: TGTGCCAGCAGCTTATCCCTCCATGAGCAGTTCTTC

size: -
D: TRBD1
J: TRBJ2-7
V: TRBV7-9
CDR3: CASSLTGGDYEQYF
DNA: TGTGCCAGCAGCTTGACAGGGGGAGACTACGAGCAGTACTTC

size: -
D: -
J: TRBJ1-5
V: TRBV5-1
CDR3: CASSLVGDQNQPQHF
DNA: TGCGCCAGCAGCTTGGTCGGGGATCAGAATCAGCCCCAGCATTTT

size: -
D: -
J: TRBJ2-1
V: TRBV3-1
CDR3: CASSQEGGLSSYNEQFF
DNA: TGTGCCAGCAGCCAAGAAGGCGGTCTCAGCTCCTACAATGAGCAGTTCTTC

size: -
D: TRBD2
J: TRBJ2-7
V: TRBV30
CDR3: CAWSDGTSGRGEQYF
DNA: TGTGCCTGGAGTGACGGGACTAGCGGGAGGGGAGAGCAGTACTTC

size: -
D: TRBD1
J: TRBJ1-1
V: TRBV11-3
CDR3: CASSHRQGGNTEAFF
DNA: TGTGCCAGCAGCCACCGACAGGGGGGGAACACTGAAGCTTTCTTT

size: few
D: TRBD2
J: TRBJ2-1
V: TRBV5-1
CDR3: CASSLGSGSTRVDEQFF
DNA: TGCGCCAGCAGCTTGGGTAGCGGGAGTACGAGGGTCGATGAGCAGTTCTTC